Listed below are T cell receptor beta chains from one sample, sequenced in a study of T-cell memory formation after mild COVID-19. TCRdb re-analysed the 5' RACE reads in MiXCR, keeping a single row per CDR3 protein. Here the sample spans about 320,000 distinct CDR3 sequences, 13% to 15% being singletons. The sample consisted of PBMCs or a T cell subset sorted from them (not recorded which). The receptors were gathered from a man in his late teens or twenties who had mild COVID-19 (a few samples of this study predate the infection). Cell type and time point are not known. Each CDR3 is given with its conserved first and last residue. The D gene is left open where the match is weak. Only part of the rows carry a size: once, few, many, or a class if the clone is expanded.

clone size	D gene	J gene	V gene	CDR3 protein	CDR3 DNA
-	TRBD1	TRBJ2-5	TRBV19	CASADRGLETQYF	TGTGCCAGTGCCGACAGGGGGCTTGAGACCCAGTACTTC
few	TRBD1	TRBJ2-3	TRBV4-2	CASSQVYQGAADTQYF	TGTGCCAGCAGCCAAGTTTATCAGGGGGCCGCAGATACGCAGTATTTT
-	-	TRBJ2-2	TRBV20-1	CSASGELFF	TGCAGTGCCTCCGGGGAGCTGTTTTTT
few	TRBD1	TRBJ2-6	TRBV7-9	CASSFTGGNGANVLTF	TGTGCCAGCAGCTTCACAGGGGGCAATGGGGCCAACGTCCTGACTTTC
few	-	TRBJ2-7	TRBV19	CASSFSVTYEQYF	TGTGCCAGTAGTTTTTCGGTCACCTACGAGCAGTACTTC
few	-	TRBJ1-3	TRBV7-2	CASSRSWVSSGNTIYF	TGTGCCAGCAGTCGTAGCTGGGTTAGCTCTGGAAACACCATATATTTT
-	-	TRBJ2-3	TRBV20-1	CSARGAKDWGTDTQYF	TGCAGTGCTAGAGGTGCAAAAGATTGGGGCACAGATACGCAGTATTTT
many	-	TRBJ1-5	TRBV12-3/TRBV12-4	CASSRWDTDSNQPQHF	TGTGCCAGCAGCAGATGGGACACCGATAGCAATCAGCCCCAGCATTTT
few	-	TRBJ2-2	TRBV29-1	CSVEGPGRTGELFF	TGCAGCGTTGAAGGGCCAGGGCGCACCGGGGAGCTGTTTTTT
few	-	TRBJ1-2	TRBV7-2	CASSSVSEYGYTF	TGTGCCAGCAGCTCCGTTTCCGAGTATGGCTACACCTTC
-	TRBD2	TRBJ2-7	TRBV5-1	CASSQSGLAGPYEQYF	TGCGCCAGCAGCCAATCGGGACTAGCGGGCCCCTACGAGCAGTACTTC
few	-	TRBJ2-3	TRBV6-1	CASSEGAALTDTQYF	TGTGCCAGCAGTGAAGGAGCGGCCCTCACAGATACGCAGTATTTT